This T cell receptor beta chain was sequenced during a study of post-analysis software for immune sequencing data. For the study at large: Secondary progressive, relapsing-remitting and progressive-relapsing multiple sclerosis were among the included disease courses. Study-level results: Strong same-batch co-clustering of samples appeared with F measure clustering. Patients used roughly five TRBV segments, including TRBV5-6, TRBV5-1 and TRBV20-1, more often than controls. Significantly lower normalized Chao1 diversity was found in patients with multiple sclerosis relative to controls.

To note about this clonotype: The antigen is unknown.

Tagging with unique molecular identifiers was a feature of the TCR beta cDNA libraries. There were about 0.95 to 11 million T cells, and around 500,000 cDNA molecules came from them. TCRdb re-analysed the PCR reads in MiXCR, keeping a single row per CDR3 protein. The sample records about 260,000 distinct CDR3 sequences, 30% to 45% being singletons. The CDR3 sequence is 14 residues long. The germline gives CDR1 LNHNV, CDR2 YYDKDF (reference sequence). V gave up 0 bases and J gave up 7 bases, with 10 bases separating them. The receptor comes from a girl between 10 and 17 years old with multiple sclerosis. The sequencing input was blood. V gene TRBV15 combines with J gene TRBJ2-1; tentative D call: TRBD2 (5 bases). CDR3: CATSRERASNEQFF. The CDR3 nucleotides are TGTGCCACCAGCAGAGAGCGGGCCTCTAATGAGCAGTTCTTC.